This passage covers 8 T cell receptor beta chains from one sample sequenced in a study of blood T cells in healthy people across ages. Primed by a sample-barcoded 5' primer and a J-beta primer mix, a second PCR proceeded for about 6 to 11 cycles. TCRdb fed the 5' RACE reads into MiXCR, producing one record per CDR3 protein. The table shows some 710,000 distinct CDR3 sequences, with about 47% occurring only once. Input material: blood. The receptors were sampled from a man older than 75 in good health.

This clonotype was seen a handful of times. The V and J genes are TRBV10-3 and TRBJ1-1; D call uncertain. The CDR3 contains 12 residues. The germline V gene encodes CDR1 ENHRY and CDR2 SYGVKD. V shed 6 bases and J shed 1 base, with 6 bases lying between them. In DNA form, the CDR3 reads TGTGCCATCAGGCCCGGGAACACTGAAGCTTTCTTT. As protein: CAIRPGNTEAFF.

The chain employs TRBV28 and TRBJ2-5, with a tentative D call TRBD2 (5 bases). The J call may be mistaken, given a closer DNA end match to TRBJ2-7. This CDR3 region has 12 residues. Germline-derived CDR1 and CDR2 are MDHEN and SYDVKM. This CDR3 reads CASSLSLAEQYF. The CDR3 nucleotides read TGTGCCAGCAGTTTATCCCTAGCCGAGCAGTACTTC.

This clonotype turned up a few times. The chain couples TRBV4-2 to TRBJ2-5, with D maybe TRBD2 (5 bases). There are 17 residues in the CDR3. Per the germline V gene, CDR1 is LGHNA and CDR2 is YNFKEQ. V was clipped by 5 bases and J by 1 base, with 20 bases between them. CDR3 DNA: TGTGCCAGCAGCATGGACGCTAGAGCGGACCTCCAAGAGACCCAGTACTTC. Protein: CASSMDARADLQETQYF.

Only a few counts were recorded for this clonotype. The V gene is TRBV18, the J gene TRBJ2-3; tentatively, D is TRBD2 (5 bases). The V end lost 1 base, the J end lost 2 bases, and 10 bases lay between the germline ends. This CDR3 comprises 15 residues. CDR1 is KGHSH, CDR2 LQKENI, per germline. The CDR3, as DNA: TGTGCCAGCTCACCACGAAGCGGCTACACAGATACGCAGTATTTT. Translating gives CASSPRSGYTDTQYF.

This chain connects TRBV28 to TRBJ2-5; D ambiguous. Trimming pared 5 bases from V and 4 bases from J, leaving 11 bases between. This CDR3 has 13 amino acids. Germline CDR1 and CDR2: MDHEN and SYDVKM. This chain's CDR3 is CASSPESAETQYF. In DNA, the CDR3 is TGTGCCAGCAGTCCAGAATCCGCAGAGACCCAGTACTTC.

This chain uses TRBV12-3 or TRBV12-4 with TRBJ2-5; TRBD2 aligns across 7 bases. The CDR3 contains 17 residues. J gave up 0 bases and V 2 bases, and 9 bases lay outside the gene matches. The DNA of the CDR3 is TGTGCCAGCAGTTTAACTCTAGCGGAGGGGTACCAAGAGACCCAGTACTTC. Translated, it gives CASSLTLAEGYQETQYF.

This chain joins TRBV9 and TRBJ2-1; 7 positions match TRBD2. CDR1 SGDLS and CDR2 YYNGEE come from the germline V gene. J was trimmed by 4 bases and V by 7 bases; bases with no gene match: 5. CDR3 length equals 13 residues. In nucleotides, the CDR3 is TGTGCCAGCGGACAAGCGGGATACAATGAGCAGTTCTTC. Its protein is CASGQAGYNEQFF.

This clonotype occurred once. This chain links TRBV7-8 with TRBJ1-1; D perhaps matches TRBD1 (6 bases). Germline values: CDR1 SGHVS, CDR2 FQNEAQ. The CDR3 has 16 residues. V was cut by 1 base and J by 3 bases, with 15 bases left in between. The CDR3 DNA is TGTGCCAGCAGCTTAGTAAGTACAGGGACGGACACTGAAGCTTTCTTT. The encoded protein is CASSLVSTGTDTEAFF.